This T cell receptor beta chain was found in a study of blood T cell repertoires in COVID-19. Study context: PBMCs, B-cell-depleted T cells, or T cells were the source of the cDNA or gDNA that made up the material.

Germline V gene data show CDR1 as LGHDT and CDR2 as YNNKEL (reference sequence). This CDR3 is built from 16 residues. The V end was cut by 1 base, the J end by 0 bases, with 10 bases between. Repertoires were generated with immunoSEQ multiplex PCR, while TCRdb's copy carries only in-frame clones and drops some. The table lists about 60,000 clones, approximately 79% of them singletons. The V call is TRBV3-1 (or the pseudogene TRBV3-2), the J call TRBJ1-3; D is undetermined. Sequenced sample: peripheral blood. This sequence originates from a woman aged 70-85 years with acute or convalescent COVID-19. CDR3 nucleotide sequence: TGTGCCAGCAGCCAAGCTTCAGGCCACTCTGGAAACACCATATATTTT. It codes for CASSQASGHSGNTIYF.